This T cell receptor (beta chain) is from a study of shared clonotypes between healthy human individuals. Study observations and caveats: Sequencing depth was a factor that was expected to affect clonotype sharing among donors.

Looked up from germline, CDR1 is LNHNV and CDR2 is YYDKDF (reference sequence). The CDR3 loop spans 18 amino acids. V lost 6 bases, J lost 2 bases, and 23 bases lay in between. Deep was the level at which the assay was run. The data were produced by immunoSEQ multiplex PCR, yet TCRdb's version contains in-frame clones alone and is incomplete. Among approximately 500,000 clones listed, 90% to 96% were seen once. For this clone: Its antigen is currently unknown.

The origin of this receptor is a woman aged 25 to 45 in good health. Sequencing used naive CD4+ T cells sorted from blood. Specified subset: CD45RA+ positively selected. The chain recombines TRBV15 with TRBJ2-1; D unclear. The CDR3 bases are TGTGCCACCAGTCAGACCTCAAATTTGGATTTGACCTACAATGAGCAGTTCTTC. Encoded protein: CATSQTSNLDLTYNEQFF.